This T cell receptor beta chain was sequenced for a study of Ad26.COV2.S vaccination and SARS-CoV-2 variants. Clones were read by immunoSEQ multiplex PCR, and TCRdb kept only the in-frame ones, dropping some. In the table there are hundreds of thousands of clones, around 86% of which are singletons. Described treatment: approximately 18 received Ad26.COV2.S at low or high dose, single or two shots; about five received placebo; per-sample allocation not given. The study sampled participants on day 63 after the first vaccine or placebo injection. The V segment lost 4 bases and the J segment 2 bases; nucleotides outside the gene matches: 8. The length of the CDR3 is 17 residues. This clone appeared once.

Sequenced material: peripheral blood, taken in a trial of Ad26.COV2.S vaccine versus placebo. This receptor was obtained from a person between 18 and 59 years old who received the Ad26.COV2.S COVID-19 vaccine or a placebo. This rearrangement joins TRBV5-3 to TRBJ1-5, with 11 bases that match TRBD1. TRBV5-3 is an open reading frame, and its role is uncertain. The CDR3 loop reads CARSLDRGLRGNQPQHF. CDR3 in DNA: TGTGCCAGAAGCCTGGACAGGGGGCTAAGGGGCAATCAGCCCCAGCATTTT.